These 17 T cell receptor beta chains originate from one sample sequenced in a study of cytomegalovirus exposure and HLA in healthy donors. Researchers ran the PCR with 60 Vbeta and 13 Jbeta primers. Method: immunoSEQ multiplex PCR; TCRdb's copy keeps in-frame clones and lacks some. This table holds about 170,000 clones, roughly 83% found once. Specimen: PBMCs. Source of these receptors: a woman aged 45-65 years in good health and CMV-seronegative.

This clone was seen a handful of times. This chain links TRBV25-1 with TRBJ2-7; D is perhaps TRBD1 (5 bases). The CDR3 spans 16 residues. Between the trimmed V and J ends, which lost 1 base and 3 bases, there was a span of 16 bases. CDR1 and CDR2 from the germline V gene are MGHDK and SYGVNS. CDR3 amino acids: CASSESPRVDVYEQYF. The CDR3 DNA reads TGTGCCAGCAGTGAATCCCCCAGGGTGGATGTCTACGAGCAGTACTTC.

The rearrangement uses TRBV21-1 and TRBJ2-7; TRBD2 is the table's D call and was not checked against the DNA. TRBV21-1 counts as a pseudogene. The CDR3 covers 18 residues. CDR3 in amino acids: CASSKVDGSIQRSYEQYF. The CDR3 DNA reads as TGTGCCAGCAGCAAAGTCGACGGTTCCATTCAGCGGAGTTACGAGCAGTACTTC.

This clone was detected only once. V and J are TRBV7-2 and TRBJ2-5; TRBD2 matches 10 bases. The CDR3 contains 16 residues. V lost 0 bases and J lost 3; bases outside the gene matches: 4. Germline loops: CDR1 SGHTA, CDR2 FQGNSA. The CDR3 DNA follows: TGTGCCAGCAGCTTAGCGCTAGCGGGGGTGAAAGAGACCCAGTACTTC. Its protein is CASSLALAGVKETQYF.

In this sample, this clone turned up a few times. The chain recombines TRBV6-5 with TRBJ1-1, with D maybe TRBD1 (5 bases). The CDR3 runs to 15 residues. Germline CDR1 MNHEY, CDR2 SVGAGI. V dropped 2 bases and J dropped 5 bases, with 15 bases sitting between them. The CDR3, as DNA: TGTGCCAGCAGTTACAATTTTCAGGGTGGAACTGAAGCTTTCTTT. Protein sequence: CASSYNFQGGTEAFF.

This chain links TRBV9 with TRBJ1-2; 10 bases align to TRBD1. Germline V gene lookup returns CDR1 SGDLS and CDR2 YYNGEE. The CDR3 totals 16 residues. V lost 0 bases and J lost 9; bases outside the gene matches: 11. CDR3 sequence: CASSVEGTGASWSYTF. The CDR3 DNA follows: TGTGCCAGCAGCGTAGAAGGGACAGGGGCCTCCTGGAGCTACACCTTC.

The chain carries TRBV9 and TRBJ1-6; maybe TRBD1 (6 bases). From germline, CDR1 is SGDLS and CDR2 YYNGEE. The CDR3 extends over 15 amino acids. The V and J ends lost 4 bases and 10 bases respectively, with 18 bases between them. CDR3 amino acids: CASSTRGGGVSPLHF. CDR3 nucleotides: TGTGCCAGCAGCACGCGAGGGGGGGGTGTATCACCCCTCCACTTT.

The chain is built from TRBV7-2 and TRBJ2-3; 8 bases are shared with TRBD1. Germline assignment: CDR1 SGHTA and CDR2 FQGNSA. J gave up 3 bases and V 5 bases, and 7 bases lay outside the gene matches. CDR3 length: 15 residues. CDR3 region: CASSVTGGGTDTQYF. CDR3 nucleotide sequence: TGTGCCAGCAGCGTCACAGGGGGTGGTACAGATACGCAGTATTTT.

J is TRBJ1-1 and V is TRBV20-1; perhaps TRBD1 as D (5 bases). V was shortened by 7 bases and J by 1 base, with 7 bases between the two germline ends. Germline-derived CDR1 and CDR2 are DFQATT and SNEGSKA (reference sequence). The CDR3 totals 11 residues. CDR3 protein: CSEQGNTEAFF. CDR3 coding DNA: TGCAGTGAGCAGGGGAACACTGAAGCTTTCTTT.

The chain recombines TRBV5-1 with TRBJ2-3, with D possibly matching TRBD2 (6 bases). V lost 3 bases to trimming and J lost 5 bases, with 16 bases between them. The CDR3 is 15 residues long. CDR1 and CDR2 (germline): SGHRS, YFSETQ. The CDR3 loop is CASSWTGTFGDTQYF. CDR3 coding DNA: TGCGCCAGCAGCTGGACCGGGACTTTTGGAGATACGCAGTATTTT.

The chain uses TRBV29-1 and TRBJ2-2; possible D gene TRBD2, 6 bases. The CDR3 runs to 12 residues. The germline CDR1 and CDR2 sequences are SQVTM and ANQGSEA. Trimming removed 7 bases at V and 4 bases at J, with 10 bases between. The CDR3 reads CSGGLRTGELFF. The DNA of the CDR3 is TGCAGCGGGGGACTGCGCACCGGGGAGCTGTTTTTT.

The sample holds one count of this clone. This chain uses TRBV4-2 with TRBJ2-1, with D perhaps matching TRBD1 (5 bases). Germline-derived CDR1 and CDR2 are LGHNA and YNFKEQ. The CDR3 runs to 11 residues. Trimming removed 1 base from V and 10 bases from J, with 5 bases in between. The CDR3 reads CASSQGQEQFF. Here the CDR3 DNA reads TGTGCCAGCAGCCAAGGACAGGAGCAGTTCTTC.

The V and J genes are TRBV10-2 and TRBJ1-5; D possibly corresponds to TRBD1 (5 bases). CDR3 length: 13 residues. V was pared by 9 bases and J by 6 bases, with 15 bases between. In germline, CDR1 is WSHSY, CDR2 SAAADI. The CDR3 bases are TGCGCCAGTAAAAGGGGCTCGGGTCAGCCCCAGCATTTT. Translating it yields CASKRGSGQPQHF.

Comments on this clone: The junction shows a germline mismatch at one end, possibly a read error. The chain links TRBV7-7 to TRBJ2-1; 12 nucleotides agree with TRBD2. Germline values: CDR1 SSHAT, CDR2 FNYEAQ (reference sequence). CDR3 length equals 15 residues. The CDR3 is CASSMTSGSLDEQFF. The CDR3, as DNA: TGTGCTAGCAGCATGACTAGCGGGAGTTTAGATGAGCAGTTCTTC.

V usage is TRBV11-3 and J usage is TRBJ1-1; D gene uncertain. In germline, CDR1 is SGHNT, CDR2 YENEEA. This CDR3 is 14 amino acids long. Trimming stripped 0 bases from V and 3 bases from J, with 8 bases between. DNA for the CDR3: TGTGCCAGCAGCTTAGACCCCACTTACACTGAAGCTTTCTTT. Its translation: CASSLDPTYTEAFF.

The rearrangement joins TRBV4-2 to TRBJ1-2; 8 bases map to TRBD1. Trimming at V came to 6 bases and at J to 8 bases, leaving 8 bases not matched to a gene. Germline CDR1 and CDR2: LGHNA and YNFKEQ. The CDR3 length is 13 residues. The CDR3, as DNA: TGTGCCAGCAGTGAGGACAGGGTGAACGGCTACACCTTC. Protein: CASSEDRVNGYTF.

In nucleotides, the CDR3 is TGTGCCAGCAGAACGGACCCCCCAGGGGGCTCCTATAATTCACCCCTCCACTTT. It translates to CASRTDPPGGSYNSPLHF. V and J are TRBV2 and TRBJ1-6, with 7 bases that match TRBD1. Germline loops: CDR1 SNHLY, CDR2 FYNNEI. CDR3 length equals 18 residues. Unmatched junction bases numbered 11, after V lost 6 bases and J lost 0 bases.

The gene calls are TRBV5-1 and TRBJ1-2; D is uncertain. Per the germline V gene, CDR1 is SGHRS and CDR2 is YFSETQ. The CDR3 runs 15 residues. Trimming pared 4 bases from V and 7 bases from J, leaving 20 bases between. The CDR3 sequence is CASSPRGSEPAGYTF. The CDR3 coding sequence is TGCGCCAGCAGCCCCCGGGGATCGGAGCCCGCTGGCTACACCTTC.